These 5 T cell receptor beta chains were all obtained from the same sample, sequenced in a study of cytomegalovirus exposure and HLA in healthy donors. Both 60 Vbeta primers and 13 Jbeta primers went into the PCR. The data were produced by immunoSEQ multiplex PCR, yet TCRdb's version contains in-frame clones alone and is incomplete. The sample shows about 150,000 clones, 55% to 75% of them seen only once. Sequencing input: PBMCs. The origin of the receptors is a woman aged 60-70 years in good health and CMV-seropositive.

CDR3 region: CASSARGQAFWYEQYF. Here the CDR3 DNA reads TGTGCCAGCAGCGCTCGGGGACAGGCTTTTTGGTACGAGCAGTACTTC. The chain links TRBV28 to TRBJ2-7, with 8 bases that match TRBD1. The J segment lost 4 bases and the V segment lost 6 bases, leaving 14 bases of the junction unmatched. Germline V gives CDR1 MDHEN, CDR2 SYDVKM. There are 16 residues in the CDR3.

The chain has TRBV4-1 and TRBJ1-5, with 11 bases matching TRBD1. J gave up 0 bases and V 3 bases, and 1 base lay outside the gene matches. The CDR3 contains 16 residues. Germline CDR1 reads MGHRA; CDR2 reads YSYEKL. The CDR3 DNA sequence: TGCGCCAGCAGCCACGGACAGGGGGCTAGCAATCAGCCCCAGCATTTT. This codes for CASSHGQGASNQPQHF.

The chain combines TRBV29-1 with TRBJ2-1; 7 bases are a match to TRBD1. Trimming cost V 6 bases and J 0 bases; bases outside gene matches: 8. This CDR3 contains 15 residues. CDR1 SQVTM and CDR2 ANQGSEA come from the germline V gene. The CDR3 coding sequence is TGCAGCGTACCTGAGACAGGGAGCTCCTACAATGAGCAGTTCTTC. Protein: CSVPETGSSYNEQFF.

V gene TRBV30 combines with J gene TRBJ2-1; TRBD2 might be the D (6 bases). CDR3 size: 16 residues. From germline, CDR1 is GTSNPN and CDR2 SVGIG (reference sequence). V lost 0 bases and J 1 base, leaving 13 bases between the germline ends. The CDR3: CAWSVEGGWSYNEQFF. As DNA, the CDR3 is TGTGCCTGGAGTGTAGAAGGAGGGTGGTCCTACAATGAGCAGTTCTTC.

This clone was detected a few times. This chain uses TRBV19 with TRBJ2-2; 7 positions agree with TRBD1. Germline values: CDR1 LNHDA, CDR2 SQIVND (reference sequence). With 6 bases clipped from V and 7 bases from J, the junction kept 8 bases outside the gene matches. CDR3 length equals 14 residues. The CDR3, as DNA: TGTGCCAGTAGAGGGACAGAAAAAGGCGGGGAGCTGTTTTTT. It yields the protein CASRGTEKGGELFF.